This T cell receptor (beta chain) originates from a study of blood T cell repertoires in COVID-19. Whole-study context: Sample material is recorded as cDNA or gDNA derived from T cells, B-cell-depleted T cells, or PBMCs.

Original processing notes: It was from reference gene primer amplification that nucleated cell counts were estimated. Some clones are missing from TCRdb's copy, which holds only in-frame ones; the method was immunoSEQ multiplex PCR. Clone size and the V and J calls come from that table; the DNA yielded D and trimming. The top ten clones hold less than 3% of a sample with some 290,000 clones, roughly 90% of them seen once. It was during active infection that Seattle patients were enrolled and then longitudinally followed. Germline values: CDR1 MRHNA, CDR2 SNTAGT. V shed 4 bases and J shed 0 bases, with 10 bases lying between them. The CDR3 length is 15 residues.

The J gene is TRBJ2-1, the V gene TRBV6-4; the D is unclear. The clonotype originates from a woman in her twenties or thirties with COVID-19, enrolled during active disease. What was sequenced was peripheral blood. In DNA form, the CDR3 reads TGTGCCAGCAGTGCAACCTTTAGCTCCTACAATGAGCAGTTCTTC. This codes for CASSATFSSYNEQFF.